The rows below give T cell receptor beta chains drawn from one sample of a study of blood T cell repertoires in COVID-19. Sequencing used immunoSEQ multiplex PCR; TCRdb keeps in-frame clones, though not all of them. The table shows about 97,000 clones, with 80% to 90% occurring only once. The sequenced sample consisted of peripheral blood. All receptors come from a man aged 45-65 years with COVID-19, enrolled during active disease. Each CDR3 is given with its conserved first and last residue.

v_call,j_call,cdr3_aa
TRBV25-1,TRBJ1-2,CASSAVRDGYTF
TRBV3-1/TRBV3-2,TRBJ2-1,CASSPGTGLGNEQFF
TRBV11-2,TRBJ2-5,CASSQRTSGVETQYF
TRBV7-2,TRBJ2-1,CASSLGQGAIQSEQFF
TRBV27,TRBJ1-1,CASSPRQGVTEAFF
TRBV11-2,TRBJ1-4,CASSPQGGTNEKLFF
TRBV20-1,TRBJ1-3,CSASLGQLSGNTIYF
TRBV5-6,TRBJ1-6,CASSLARDRAYNSPLHF
TRBV6-5,TRBJ2-2,CASSYRDTGELFF
TRBV2,TRBJ1-5,CASSEFRDTNQPQHF
TRBV5-6,TRBJ1-5,CASSARLGVNQPQHF
TRBV6-6,TRBJ1-2,CASREHRDLDYGYTF
TRBV19,TRBJ1-3,CASSLTGDEGNTIYF
TRBV28,TRBJ1-2,CASSESGGQARGYTF
TRBV6-2/TRBV6-3,TRBJ1-6,CASSYNGLDRSLRALHF
TRBV18,TRBJ1-3,CASSPGTRNTIYF
TRBV11-2,TRBJ2-7,CASSLDPRTGGPLYEQYF
TRBV30,TRBJ1-1,CAWSWAMNTEAFF
TRBV3-1/TRBV3-2,TRBJ1-3,CASSQEVRAGNTIYF
TRBV3-1/TRBV3-2,TRBJ2-7,CASSHGTSGMSTYEQYF
TRBV20-1,TRBJ2-2,CSASKGTGVAGELFF
TRBV25-1,TRBJ2-7,CASSDMAGPVYEQYF
TRBV3-1/TRBV3-2,TRBJ1-6,CASSLGPGNSPLHF
TRBV19,TRBJ1-1,CATSQGRDTEAFF
TRBV23-1,TRBJ2-7,CASSQFYRAQQYF
TRBV4-2,TRBJ2-1,CASSPYHTPSGGAYNEQFF
TRBV28,TRBJ1-5,CASRAQFHQPQHF
TRBV9,TRBJ2-1,CASSKDYGGAYNEQFF
TRBV4-2,TRBJ1-2,CASSQLSYGYTF
TRBV4-1,TRBJ2-2,CASSQDGPAGTGELFF
TRBV4-1,TRBJ2-7,CASSSRMEYYEQYF
TRBV7-8,TRBJ1-5,CASSLGRDVGQPQHF
TRBV5-1,TRBJ1-3,CASSFQGTGNTIYF
TRBV3-1/TRBV3-2,TRBJ1-3,CASSLEDRTSTSGNTIYF
TRBV19,TRBJ2-7,CASSMGHSTTYEQYF
TRBV10-3,TRBJ1-2,CATRSGNYGYTF
TRBV6-5,TRBJ1-3,CASGRGGSGNTIYF